Listed here is a single TCR beta chain. Per the authors' pipeline: Amplification with reference gene primers provided the estimates of nucleated cell counts. The protocol was immunoSEQ multiplex PCR, while the TCRdb copy is restricted to in-frame clones and leaves out a portion. The DNA gave D and trimming, while V, J and clone size come from that table. The sample shows about 80,000 clones, around 80% of them seen only once. Germline V gives CDR1 LNHDA, CDR2 SQIVND (reference sequence). There are 12 residues in the CDR3. V lost 6 bases and J 5 bases, leaving 8 bases between the germline ends. The sample comes from a study of blood T cell repertoires in COVID-19. As for the study in general: In each case, the material was cDNA or gDNA derived from T cells, B-cell-depleted T cells, or PBMCs.

The clonotype was recovered from a human donor in a cohort sampled during active COVID-19. This rearrangement joins TRBV19 to TRBJ1-5, with D uncertain. Material for sequencing was peripheral blood. CDR3 sequence (DNA): TGTGCCAGTAGGTTTCTAGATCAGCCCCAGCATTTT. Encoded protein: CASRFLDQPQHF.